This T cell receptor beta chain is from a study of blood T cells in healthy people across ages. PCR was performed a second time for about 7 to 12 cycles using a sample-barcoded 5' primer and a J-beta primer mix. Paired-end reads containing CDR3 totaled no fewer than 3 million for each sample. TCRdb analysed the 5' RACE reads with MiXCR anew, one entry per CDR3 protein. The top ten clones hold about 0.69% of a sample with around 990,000 distinct CDR3 sequences, approximately 25% of them seen once. CDR3 length equals 14 residues. V shed 5 bases, J shed 2 bases, and the junction held 5 bases outside the gene matches. Per germline, CDR1 SGDLS and CDR2 YYNGEE. The same sample was also studied in work on T cells of mothers and their children.

The source is a girl between 2 and 10 years old in good health. This chain links TRBV9 with TRBJ2-5, with 8 bases aligning to TRBD2. Sequencing was performed on blood. For the CDR3, the DNA is TGTGCCAGCAGTACGGGGGGGCCTCAAGAGACCCAGTACTTC. The encoded protein is CASSTGGPQETQYF.